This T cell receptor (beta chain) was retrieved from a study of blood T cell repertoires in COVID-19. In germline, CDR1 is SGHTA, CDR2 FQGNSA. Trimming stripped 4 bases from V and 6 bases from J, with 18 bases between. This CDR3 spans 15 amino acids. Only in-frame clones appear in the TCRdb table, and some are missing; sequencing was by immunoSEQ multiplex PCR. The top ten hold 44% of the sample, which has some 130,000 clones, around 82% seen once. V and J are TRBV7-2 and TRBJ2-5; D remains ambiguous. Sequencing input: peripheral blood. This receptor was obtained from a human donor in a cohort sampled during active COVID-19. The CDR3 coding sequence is TGTGCCAGCAGCTCCCCACACCCTTCATCGAAGACCCAGTACTTC. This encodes CASSSPHPSSKTQYF.